This T cell receptor beta chain was observed in a study of blood T cell repertoires in COVID-19. Overall study context: Samples of COVID-19 (acute and convalescent) were obtained from the United States, Italy and Spain.

The length of the CDR3 is 11 residues. From germline, CDR1 is LNHDA and CDR2 SQIVND (reference sequence). Trimming stripped 6 bases from V and 3 bases from J, with 4 bases between. Original handling: By means of reference gene primer amplification, nucleated cell counts were estimated. The table came from immunoSEQ multiplex PCR; TCRdb's copy has only in-frame clones and leaves some out. That table is the source of V, J and clone size, and D and trimming were worked out from the DNA. Here the sample spans 250,000 to 350,000 clones, about 85% being singletons. Sample: peripheral blood. The J gene is TRBJ2-3, the V gene TRBV19; D call uncertain. This sequence was found in a human donor with COVID-19, enrolled during active disease. The donor label of this sample is uncertain. CDR3 sequence (DNA): TGTGCCAGTAGGTCTACAGATACGCAGTATTTT. It specifies CASRSTDTQYF. The variable domain in full, with the rest retrieved from reference TRBV19 and TRBJ2-3, is DGGITQSPKYLFRKEGQNVTLSCEQNLNHDAMYWYRQDPGQGLRLIYYSQIVNDFQKGDIAEGYSVSREKKESFPLTVTSAQKNPTAFYLCASRSTDTQYFGPGTRLTVL.